One sample yielded the 32 T cell receptor beta chains listed below, sequenced in a study of blood T cell repertoires in COVID-19. Using immunoSEQ multiplex PCR, the repertoire was profiled, and TCRdb retains in-frame clones only, with some absent. This table has 80,000 to 130,000 clones, 65% to 90% appearing once. Specimen: PBMCs or T cells enriched from blood (not recorded which). The receptors come from a woman in her forties or fifties who had recovered from COVID-19.

This clone appeared once. This chain joins TRBV5-6 and TRBJ2-5, with 9 bases lining up with TRBD2. The CDR3 has 15 amino acids. Looked up from germline, CDR1 is SGHDT and CDR2 is YYEEEE. V lost 2 bases, J lost 4 bases, and 6 bases stayed unmatched. DNA for the CDR3: TGTGCCAGCAGCTTTGGTAGCGGGAGAGCAGAGACCCAGTACTTC. As protein: CASSFGSGRAETQYF.

This rearrangement joins TRBV6-5 to TRBJ2-3, with 9 bases lining up with TRBD2. Trimming took 3 bases from V and 8 from J; bases not matched to a gene: 6. CDR1 is MNHEY, CDR2 SVGAGI, per germline. The CDR3 totals 14 residues. CDR3 sequence reads: CASSYASGAGTQYF. The CDR3 DNA is TGTGCCAGCAGTTATGCTAGCGGGGCAGGTACGCAGTATTTT.

The V gene is TRBV5-1, the J gene TRBJ1-5, with 7 bases identical to TRBD1. Germline CDR1 SGHRS, CDR2 YFSETQ. This CDR3 has 16 amino acids. Trimming took 0 bases from V and 7 from J; bases not matched to a gene: 10. The CDR3 sequence is CASSLEGPQGRQPQHF. The CDR3 DNA is TGCGCCAGCAGCTTGGAGGGGCCACAGGGGAGGCAGCCCCAGCATTTT.

The rearrangement uses TRBV6-2 or TRBV6-3 and TRBJ2-2, with TRBD1 matching over 7 bases. The CDR3 contains 16 residues. Germline V gives CDR1 MNHEY, CDR2 SVGEGT. Trimming removed 1 base from V and 6 bases from J; junction bases left unmatched: 8. CDR3: CASSYWAGGVSGELFF. The CDR3 DNA sequence: TGTGCCAGCAGTTACTGGGCAGGGGGAGTGTCCGGGGAGCTGTTTTTT.

The chain has TRBV2 and TRBJ1-2, with D hard to call. Trimming cost V 6 bases and J 6 bases, with 20 bases left between them. The germline gives CDR1 SNHLY, CDR2 FYNNEI. The CDR3 is made up of 15 amino acids. CDR3 in amino acids: CASSGNFGPVDGYTF. DNA for the CDR3: TGTGCCAGCAGCGGGAATTTCGGACCCGTCGATGGCTACACCTTC.

The genes are TRBV19 and TRBJ2-3; D unclear. This CDR3 region has 12 residues. V was cut by 5 bases and J by 4 bases, with 7 bases left in between. CDR1 is LNHDA, CDR2 SQIVND, per germline (reference sequence). CDR3 amino acids: CASSPLSDTQYF. For the CDR3, the DNA is TGTGCCAGTAGTCCCCTCTCAGATACGCAGTATTTT. The complete variable domain, with remaining parts taken from reference TRBV19 and TRBJ2-3, reads DGGITQSPKYLFRKEGQNVTLSCEQNLNHDAMYWYRQDPGQGLRLIYYSQIVNDFQKGDIAEGYSVSREKKESFPLTVTSAQKNPTAFYLCASSPLSDTQYFGPGTRLTVL.

This chain joins TRBV7-2 and TRBJ2-1, with 8 bases lining up with TRBD2. V shed 8 bases, J shed 4 bases, and the junction held 7 bases outside the gene matches. The CDR3 length is 14 residues. Germline-derived CDR1 and CDR2 are SGHTA and FQGNSA. The CDR3, as DNA: TGTGCCAGCTCCCGACGCGGGAGGTACAATGAGCAGTTCTTC. Its protein is CASSRRGRYNEQFF.

The J gene is TRBJ1-2, the V gene TRBV5-4; TRBD1 agrees at 8 bases. From germline, CDR1 is SGHNT and CDR2 YYREEE (reference sequence). The CDR3 has 17 residues. Trimming took 4 bases from V and 5 from J; bases not matched to a gene: 16. CDR3 in DNA: TGTGCCAGCAGCCTCGACAGGGGCGCTAACTCTAGGTATGGCTACACCTTC. This gives the protein CASSLDRGANSRYGYTF.

This rearrangement joins TRBV7-9 to TRBJ1-1; unclear D gene. V was pared by 11 bases and J by 2 bases, with 15 bases between. This CDR3 contains 13 residues. CDR1 SEHNR and CDR2 FQNEAQ come from the germline V gene (reference sequence). CDR3 sequence: CAASRGSNTEAFF. In nucleotides, the CDR3 is TGTGCCGCCTCCCGGGGTAGCAACACTGAAGCTTTCTTT.

The chain carries TRBV28 and TRBJ2-3, with TRBD2 matching over 8 bases. Germline V lookup: CDR1 MDHEN, CDR2 SYDVKM. The V and J ends lost 2 bases and 6 bases, in that order; junction bases with no gene match: 7. CDR3 length equals 15 residues. The DNA of the CDR3 is TGTGCCAGCAGTTTAGTACGGGAGGGCCTTGATACGCAGTATTTT. Translated: CASSLVREGLDTQYF. Drawing the rest from reference TRBV28 and TRBJ2-3, the complete variable domain is DVKVTQSSRYLVKRTGEKVFLECVQDMDHENMFWYRQDPGLGLRLIYFSYDVKMKEKGDIPEGYSVSREKKERFSLILESASTNQTSMYLCASSLVREGLDTQYFGPGTRLTVL.

This clone has at least ten counts. The chain is built from TRBV19 and TRBJ1-6, with unresolved D. This CDR3 has 13 amino acids. V lost 4 bases, J lost 8 bases, and 9 bases lay in between. Germline V lookup: CDR1 LNHDA, CDR2 SQIVND (reference sequence). The CDR3 loop is CASSNREYSPLHF. The CDR3 DNA reads TGTGCCAGTAGTAACCGGGAGTATTCACCCCTCCACTTT.

This clone has a single count. The chain joins TRBV29-1 to TRBJ1-2; the D gene is possibly TRBD1 (6 bases). V shed 7 bases and J shed 2 bases, with 17 bases lying between them. The CDR3 totals 14 residues. Germline CDR1 SQVTM, CDR2 ANQGSEA. The CDR3 spells CSGRSRDTNYGYTF. CDR3 in DNA: TGCAGCGGACGATCCCGGGACACCAACTATGGCTACACCTTC.

The V and J genes are TRBV19 and TRBJ1-2; 9 bases match TRBD1. The CDR3 sequence is 14 residues long. V lost 3 bases, J lost 4 bases, and 3 bases stayed unmatched. CDR1 LNHDA and CDR2 SQIVND come from the germline V gene (reference sequence). The CDR3 spells CASSIRDRAYGYTF. The CDR3 nucleotides are TGTGCCAGTAGTATTAGGGACAGGGCCTATGGCTACACCTTC.

Written as DNA, the CDR3 is TGTGCCAGCAGCATGCCGGGACTAGCATTTGCCCCGGACTTC. Its translation is CASSMPGLAFAPDF. V usage is TRBV21-1 and J usage is TRBJ2-5; the D segment call TRBD2 is taken from the table without a DNA check. TRBV21-1 is annotated as a pseudogene. The CDR3 totals 14 residues.

The chain employs TRBV5-1 and TRBJ2-7; 9 positions agree with TRBD2. The V segment lost 4 bases and the J segment 4 bases; nucleotides outside the gene matches: 30. Germline V gene data show CDR1 as SGHRS and CDR2 as YFSETQ. This CDR3 is built from 22 residues. CDR3 in DNA: TGCGCCAGCAGCGGGAACCAACTTACAAGGCGGGGGGGCAATCCGACGATGTACGAGCAGTACTTC. Translation gives CASSGNQLTRRGGNPTMYEQYF.

This chain connects TRBV5-1 to TRBJ2-1; a weak D match, TRBD2 (5 bases). From germline, CDR1 is SGHRS and CDR2 YFSETQ. The CDR3 covers 15 residues. Trimming removed 4 bases from V and 0 bases from J, with 11 bases in between. The CDR3 DNA reads as TGCGCCAGCAGCCTCGGGGTCCTCTCCTACAATGAGCAGTTCTTC. It is translated as CASSLGVLSYNEQFF.

The chain couples TRBV5-6 to TRBJ1-1; TRBD1 matches at 7 bases. The CDR3 runs 17 residues. V lost 5 bases to trimming and J lost 5 bases; unmatched junction nucleotides: 18. In germline, CDR1 is SGHDT, CDR2 YYEEEE. This CDR3 is CASRYAQGTRVWTEAFF. The DNA of the CDR3 is TGTGCCAGCAGATACGCACAGGGGACGCGAGTTTGGACTGAAGCTTTCTTT.

This sequence joins TRBV10-3 and TRBJ2-2; TRBD2 aligns across 8 bases. The germline V gene has CDR1 ENHRY and CDR2 SYGVKD. The V gene end was trimmed by 9 bases and the J gene end by 2 bases; junction bases not matched to a gene: 2. The CDR3 has 13 residues. The CDR3 spells CAIAGVNTGELFF. The CDR3 DNA is TGTGCCATAGCGGGAGTCAACACCGGGGAGCTGTTTTTT.

V gene TRBV6-5 combines with J gene TRBJ2-7; no definite D call. Per germline, CDR1 MNHEY and CDR2 SVGAGI. Between the trimmed V and J ends, which lost 6 bases and 5 bases, there was a span of 11 bases. This CDR3 has 12 amino acids. Here the CDR3 reads CASSRDTDEQYF. The CDR3 nucleotides read TGTGCCAGCAGCCGCGACACTGACGAGCAGTACTTC.

This chain uses TRBV4-1 with TRBJ2-3; 9 nucleotides align to TRBD2. This CDR3 is built from 19 residues. Germline values: CDR1 MGHRA, CDR2 YSYEKL. V trimming: 2 bases; J trimming: 1 base; junction bases outside the gene matches: 13. The CDR3 spells CASSQRWREGLLGTDTQYF. The CDR3 DNA reads as TGCGCCAGCAGCCAACGGTGGCGGGAGGGCCTGTTGGGCACAGATACGCAGTATTTT.

The rearrangement links TRBV7-3 to TRBJ2-1; TRBD2 might be the D (6 bases). There are 16 residues in the CDR3. V was trimmed by 0 bases and J by 1 base, leaving 10 bases between them. Looked up from germline, CDR1 is SGHTA and CDR2 is FQGTGA. As DNA, the CDR3 is TGTGCCAGCAGCTTAACCGGGAGTAAATCCTACAATGAGCAGTTCTTC. As protein: CASSLTGSKSYNEQFF.

This clone has a handful of counts. The rearrangement joins TRBV6-5 to TRBJ1-1; D is unclear. The CDR3 length is 14 residues. The germline CDR1 and CDR2 sequences are MNHEY and SVGAGI. The germline V and J ends were trimmed by 5 bases and 1 base, with 11 bases remaining between them. CDR3 in DNA: TGTGCCAGCAGTACCCGGGAGAAGAACACTGAAGCTTTCTTT. This translates into CASSTREKNTEAFF.

The chain has TRBV11-2 and TRBJ2-3; D gene uncertain. Germline values: CDR1 SGHAT, CDR2 FQNNGV. This CDR3 has 12 amino acids. V lost 3 bases and J 6 bases, leaving 7 bases between the germline ends. For the CDR3, the DNA is TGTGCCAGCAGCTTTTCGAGGGATACGCAGTATTTT. Its protein product is CASSFSRDTQYF.

This clone was picked up many times. The V and J genes are TRBV30 and TRBJ1-3, with 7 bases aligning to TRBD1. V was pared by 8 bases and J by 2 bases, with 12 bases of the junction left unmatched. The CDR3 spans 15 residues. CDR1 GTSNPN and CDR2 SVGIG come from the germline V gene (reference sequence). In nucleotides, the CDR3 is TGTGCCGGGTCCCGGGACAGTTTTACTGGAAACACCATATATTTT. Its translation: CAGSRDSFTGNTIYF.

The chain joins TRBV9 to TRBJ2-2; 10 positions match TRBD2. CDR1 SGDLS and CDR2 YYNGEE come from the germline V gene. The CDR3 extends over 20 amino acids. The V and J ends lost 1 base and 5 bases, in that order; junction bases with no gene match: 17. For the CDR3, the DNA is TGTGCCAGCAGCGTATGGGGCAACAGAGCGGGAGGGCCGGGGACCGGGGAGCTGTTTTTT. Protein product: CASSVWGNRAGGPGTGELFF.

The chain has TRBV5-1 and TRBJ2-6; D not resolved. V dropped 3 bases and J dropped 1 base, with 8 bases sitting between them. The CDR3 extends over 15 amino acids. In germline, CDR1 is SGHRS, CDR2 YFSETQ. DNA of the CDR3: TGCGCCAGCAGCTGGATAGCTTCTGGGGCCAACGTCCTGACTTTC. The encoded protein is CASSWIASGANVLTF.

This chain uses TRBV6-5 with TRBJ1-3; D unclear. The CDR3 runs 14 residues. The V end was cut by 6 bases, the J end by 3 bases, with 12 bases between. In germline, CDR1 is MNHEY, CDR2 SVGAGI. The CDR3 loop is CASRPLADGNTIYF. In nucleotides, the CDR3 is TGTGCCAGCAGGCCCCTGGCGGATGGAAACACCATATATTTT.

This clone appeared a single time. The chain joins TRBV27 to TRBJ2-1; TRBD2 matches 9 bases. Trimming cost V 10 bases and J 8 bases; bases outside gene matches: 12. The CDR3 runs to 14 residues. The germline V gene has CDR1 MNHEY and CDR2 SMNVEV (reference sequence). The CDR3 region is CATKRREGLYEQFF. CDR3 in DNA: TGTGCCACGAAGAGGCGGGAGGGCCTCTATGAGCAGTTCTTC.

This sequence joins TRBV11-2 and TRBJ2-5; 11 bases agree with TRBD2. CDR1 and CDR2 (germline): SGHAT, FQNNGV. The CDR3 runs to 16 residues. Losses at the gene ends were 5 bases for V and 5 bases for J; bases not matched to a gene: 10. In DNA form, the CDR3 reads TGTGCCAGCAGCCTAAGGGCTAGCGGGGGGAGGGAGACCCAGTACTTC. Protein: CASSLRASGGRETQYF.

The chain is built from TRBV6-5 and TRBJ2-7; 7 bases are a match to TRBD2. The CDR3 is made up of 16 amino acids. Germline CDR1 MNHEY, CDR2 SVGAGI. With 2 bases clipped from V and 2 bases from J, the junction kept 9 bases outside the gene matches. CDR3 in amino acids: CASSYSQGRGAYEQYF. In DNA, the CDR3 is TGTGCCAGCAGTTACAGTCAAGGCCGGGGGGCCTACGAGCAGTACTTC.

This chain links TRBV19 with TRBJ2-7; TRBD2 matches at 7 bases. The CDR3 extends over 15 amino acids. V shed 5 bases and J 3 bases; nucleotides not matched to a gene: 10. CDR1 LNHDA and CDR2 SQIVND come from the germline V gene (reference sequence). The CDR3 sequence is CASSLAGEVNYEQYF. In DNA, the CDR3 is TGTGCCAGTAGTCTCGCGGGAGAGGTTAACTACGAGCAGTACTTC.

The chain has TRBV3-1 (or the pseudogene TRBV3-2) and TRBJ1-2; D ambiguous. V was cut by 4 bases and J by 4 bases, with 16 bases left in between. The CDR3 has 15 residues. The V gene's germline CDR1 is LGHDT and CDR2 YNNKEL (reference sequence). CDR3 bases: TGTGCCAGCAGCCCCGGGAGAGGCTATGGCTATGGCTACACCTTC. Translation gives CASSPGRGYGYGYTF.